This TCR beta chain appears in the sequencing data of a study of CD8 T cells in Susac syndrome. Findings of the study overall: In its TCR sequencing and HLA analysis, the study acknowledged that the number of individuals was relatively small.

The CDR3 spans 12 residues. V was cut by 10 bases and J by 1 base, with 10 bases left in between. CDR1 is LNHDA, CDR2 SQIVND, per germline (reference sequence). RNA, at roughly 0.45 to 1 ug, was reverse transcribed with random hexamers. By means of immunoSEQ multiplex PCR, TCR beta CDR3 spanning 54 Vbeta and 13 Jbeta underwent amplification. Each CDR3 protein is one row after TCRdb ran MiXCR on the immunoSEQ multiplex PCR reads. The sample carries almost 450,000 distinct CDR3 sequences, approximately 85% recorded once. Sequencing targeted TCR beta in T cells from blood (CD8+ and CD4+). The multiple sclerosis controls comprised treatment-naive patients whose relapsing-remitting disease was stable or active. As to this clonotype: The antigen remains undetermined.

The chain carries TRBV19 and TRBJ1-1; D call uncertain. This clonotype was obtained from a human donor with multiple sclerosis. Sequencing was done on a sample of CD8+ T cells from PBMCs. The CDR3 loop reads CATLEGNTEAFF. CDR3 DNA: TGTGCCACCCTAGAAGGGAACACTGAAGCTTTCTTT.